This TCR beta chain was profiled in a study of cytomegalovirus exposure and HLA in healthy donors. 13 Jbeta primers and 60 Vbeta primers were used for the PCR. TCRdb's table, derived via immunoSEQ multiplex PCR, lists solely in-frame clones and lacks some. This table has about 180,000 clones, 80% appearing once. V was trimmed by 5 bases and J by 6 bases, leaving 12 bases between them. The CDR3 sequence is 13 residues long. Germline V gene lookup returns CDR1 SEHNR and CDR2 FQNEAQ (reference sequence). This TCR was recovered from a woman in her thirties in good health and CMV-seronegative. Sequencing was performed on PBMCs. V usage is TRBV7-9 and J usage is TRBJ2-3; D perhaps matches TRBD1 (6 bases). The chain's CDR3 is CASSPRGTDTQYF. The CDR3 DNA reads TGTGCCAGCAGCCCAAGGGGGACGGATACGCAGTATTTT.